Listed here is a single TCR beta chain. The antigen is not known. Time point denoted: late sampling 161 to 241 days after vaccination in three convalescent patients. The treatment: approximately nine-day PBMC culture with coronavirus spike peptide pools or control peptides (ViraFEST assay). Half-medium replacement with fresh IL-2 medium took place on days 3 and 7. Trimming pared 6 bases from V and 2 bases from J, leaving 10 bases between. CDR3 length: 13 amino acids. Germline V lookup: CDR1 MNHNS, CDR2 SASEGT. The sample belongs to a study of vaccination and CD4 T cells after COVID-19. Across the whole study: SARS-CoV-2 PCR on nasal swabs had been positive for the convalescent patients; under 10 were mild and one was severe.

Cultured CD4+ T cell DNA was sequenced using the Oncomine TCR Beta short-read assay. From cultured CD4+ T cells, genomic DNA was extracted. From the PCR reads, TCRdb called clonotypes with MiXCR, one entry per CDR3 protein. The repertoire consists of 20,000 to 25,000 distinct CDR3 sequences, with around 46% occurring once and the leading ten covering about 13%. This TCR derives from a human donor who had recovered from COVID-19. This chain links TRBV6-1 with TRBJ2-5; D gene unclear. This specimen was CD4+ T cells from blood, cultured in vitro, taken about 7 months after SARS-CoV-2 vaccination. The CDR3 here is CASSETRQETQYF. CDR3 DNA sequence: TGTGCCAGCAGCGAGACGAGGCAAGAGACCCAGTACTTC.